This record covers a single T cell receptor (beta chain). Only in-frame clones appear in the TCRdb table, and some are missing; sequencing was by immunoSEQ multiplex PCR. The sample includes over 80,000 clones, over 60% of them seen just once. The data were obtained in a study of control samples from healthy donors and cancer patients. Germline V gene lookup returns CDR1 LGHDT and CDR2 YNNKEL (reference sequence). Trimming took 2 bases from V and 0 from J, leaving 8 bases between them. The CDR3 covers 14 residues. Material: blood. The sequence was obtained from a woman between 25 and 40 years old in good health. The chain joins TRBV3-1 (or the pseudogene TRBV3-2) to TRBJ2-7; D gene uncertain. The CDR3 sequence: CASSQRGPSYEQYF. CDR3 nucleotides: TGTGCCAGCAGCCAAAGAGGCCCCTCCTACGAGCAGTACTTC.